The following is a TCR beta chain sequence with its context. The sample is drawn from a study of patients and donors after allogeneic stem cell transplantation. The CDR3 consists of 18 residues. Germline assignment: CDR1 MNHEY and CDR2 SVGEGT. Germline trimming cut 6 bases from V and 4 bases from J; bases unmatched to any gene: 18. Each CDR3 protein is one row after TCRdb ran MiXCR on the RT-PCR reads. The sample gives about 960,000 distinct CDR3 sequences, over 15% of which show up once; around 5.5% is in the top ten. The sample taken for sequencing was blood, either unsorted or a sorted T cell fraction (not recorded which). The clonotype comes from a human donor who was either an allogeneic HSCT recipient or a stem cell or donor lymphocyte infusion donor (not recorded which). It is not recorded whose cells these are; they may come from a transplant donor. This sequence joins TRBV6-2 or TRBV6-3 and TRBJ2-3; 8 nucleotides agree with TRBD2. CDR3 amino acids: CASSIGGGRRGPPDTQYF. The CDR3 DNA reads as TGTGCCAGCAGCATCGGCGGGGGGCGGCGGGGCCCTCCAGATACGCAGTATTTT.